This entry describes one T cell receptor (beta chain). Antigen: not known. The sample comes from a study of cytomegalovirus exposure and HLA in healthy donors. The wider study: Among about 200 million T cells, an earlier analysis found around 100 million unique TCR beta sequences. Early released data comprised approximately 85 million unique TCRs from HLA-typed donors. Study outcomes and limitations: Versus the roughly 670-donor mean, an Asian-associated ancestry cluster reportedly showed fewer N-insertions in a later analysis.

PCR involved 60 Vbeta and 13 Jbeta primers. TCRdb's copy holds only in-frame clones and misses some; the assay was immunoSEQ multiplex PCR. Of about 38,000 clones in the sample, over 65% were seen once. From germline, CDR1 is SQVTM and CDR2 ANQGSEA. V was pared by 8 bases and J by 5 bases, with 15 bases between. The CDR3 length is 12 residues. The receptor was isolated from a man aged 50 to 60 in good health and CMV-seropositive. The rearrangement joins TRBV29-1 to TRBJ2-5, with D maybe TRBD1 (6 bases). The sequencing sample was made of PBMCs. This CDR3 reads CSSGAGDETQYF. The CDR3, as DNA: TGCAGCTCCGGGGCAGGGGACGAGACCCAGTACTTC.